Below, 3 T cell receptor beta chains from the same sample are listed, as sequenced in a study of vaccination and CD4 T cells after COVID-19. What these receptors recognize is not known. Scientists ran DNA taken from cultured CD4+ T cells through the Oncomine TCR Beta short-read assay for sequencing. TCRdb ran MiXCR on the PCR reads and lists one entry per CDR3 protein. The data hold 9,500 to 14,000 distinct CDR3 sequences, with around 26% observed a single time. Specified treatment: approximately 11-day PBMC culture with coronavirus spike peptide pools or control peptides (ViraFEST assay). Material for sequencing was cultured CD4+ T cells from blood. These receptors were collected from a human donor with COVID-19.

The genes are TRBV4-1 and TRBJ2-5, with D tentatively TRBD2 (5 bases). Per germline, CDR1 MGHRA and CDR2 YSYEKL. The CDR3 is 15 residues long. V lost 0 bases and J lost 5, with 13 bases in between. The CDR3 reads CASSQDRQRRETQYF. As DNA, the CDR3 is TGCGCCAGCAGCCAAGATCGTCAGCGGAGGGAGACCCAGTACTTC.

There are a few counts of this clonotype. In DNA, the CDR3 is TGTGCCAGCAGGACCGGGACCCTTAACACCGGGGAGCTGTTTTTT. Translating gives CASRTGTLNTGELFF. The rearrangement links TRBV2 to TRBJ2-2; perhaps D is TRBD1 or TRBD2 (5 bases each). The CDR3 runs 15 residues. V gave up 6 bases and J gave up 2 bases, with 13 bases separating them. Per germline, CDR1 SNHLY and CDR2 FYNNEI.

This clonotype was seen a few times. The rearrangement uses TRBV20-1 and TRBJ2-5, with TRBD1 matching over 8 bases. CDR1 and CDR2 from the germline V gene are DFQATT and SNEGSKA (reference sequence). CDR3 length: 14 amino acids. Unmatched junction bases numbered 6, after V lost 5 bases and J lost 1 base. The CDR3 spells CSALRDRPQETQYF. The CDR3, as DNA: TGCAGTGCTCTAAGGGACAGGCCCCAAGAGACCCAGTACTTC.